This T cell receptor (beta chain) comes out of a study of T cells after posttransplantation cyclophosphamide. Study-wide results and caveats: After PTCy, TRB diversity resembled that of CNI/methotrexate controls. Skin or GI-infiltrating T cells shared few TRB sequences with blood.

Controls had myeloablative marrow grafts with methotrexate and calcineurin inhibitor, sampled at 1 year. V shed 2 bases and J shed 7 bases, with 5 bases lying between them. The CDR3 is 12 amino acids. Germline V gives CDR1 LNHDA, CDR2 SQIVND (reference sequence). The protocol was immunoSEQ multiplex PCR, while the TCRdb copy is restricted to in-frame clones and leaves out a portion. This table has about 21,000 clones, 70% to 90% appearing once. About this clone itself: What it binds is not known.

The chain links TRBV19 to TRBJ2-2, with a tentative D call TRBD1 (5 bases). Sample: PBMCs, taken 350 to 400 days after allogeneic stem cell transplant with calcineurin inhibitor and methotrexate. The clonotype originates from a female patient between 25 and 45 years old who received an allogeneic stem cell transplant from an unrelated donor, was CMV-positive, and had acute and chronic GVHD. Some T cells may arise from the graft donor. For the CDR3, the DNA is TGTGCCAGTAGTATAACAGGCGGGGAGCTGTTTTTT. It yields the protein CASSITGGELFF. The variable domain in full, completed from reference TRBV19 and TRBJ2-2, reads DGGITQSPKYLFRKEGQNVTLSCEQNLNHDAMYWYRQDPGQGLRLIYYSQIVNDFQKGDIAEGYSVSREKKESFPLTVTSAQKNPTAFYLCASSITGGELFFGEGSRLTVL.